The rows below give T cell receptor beta chains drawn from one sample of a study of prognosis after radiotherapy for stage I lung cancer. A single record per CDR3 protein comes from TCRdb applying MiXCR to the multiplex PCR reads. This table holds some 38,000 distinct CDR3 sequences, approximately 25% found once. The material was PBMCs, obtained before or after stereotactic body radiation therapy (not recorded which). The source is a donor over 45 with non-small cell lung cancer. Each CDR3 is given with its conserved first and last residue. A D gene is named only where the DNA matches it firmly. A clone size is listed for some rows: how often the clone was seen (once, few, many), or a class if it is expanded.

.	TRBV7-2	TRBJ2-1	many	TGTGCCAGCATTTTTTTAACCGGCAATGAGCAGTTCTTC	CASIFLTGNEQFF
.	TRBV4-2	TRBJ1-2	many	TGTGCCAGCAGCCCAAATCTGGGGGAGGGCTACACCTTC	CASSPNLGEGYTF
.	TRBV20-1	TRBJ2-1	medium-sized	TGCAGTGGGCCAGGTGGAGGAAGCTACAATGAGCAGTTCTTC	CSGPGGGSYNEQFF
TRBD1	TRBV6-1	TRBJ1-4	once	TGTGCCAGCAGTATACAGGGGGGAAATGAAAAACTGTTTTTT	CASSIQGGNEKLFF
.	TRBV7-9	TRBJ2-5	many	TGTGCCAGCAGCATCCAAGAGACCCAGTACTTC	CASSIQETQYF
TRBD2	TRBV27	TRBJ2-1	many	TGTGCCAGCACCCATGGGACTAGCGGGGGTAATGAGCAGTTCTTC	CASTHGTSGGNEQFF
TRBD1	TRBV2	TRBJ1-2	.	TGTGCCAGCAGAACCGAGACAGGGCACTATGGCTACAACTTC	CASRTETGHYGYNF
.	TRBV9	TRBJ1-1	.	TGTGCCAGCAGCGTATCTTACACTGAAGCTTTCTTT	CASSVSYTEAFF
TRBD1	TRBV19	TRBJ1-2	many	TGTGCCAGTAGTATCGGACAGGGGGCTGGCTACACCTTC	CASSIGQGAGYTF
TRBD1	TRBV30	TRBJ1-2	many	TGTGCCTGGGGGGACAGGGTGAGCGGCTACACCTTC	CAWGDRVSGYTF
TRBD1	TRBV24-1	TRBJ1-1	many	TGTGCCACCAGGCGTGGACAGGGCGAGAACACTGAAGCTTTCTTT	CATRRGQGENTEAFF
.	TRBV19	TRBJ1-1	many	TGTGCCAGTAGTATAGGTGGACAGTTCATGAACACTGAAGCTTTCTTT	CASSIGGQFMNTEAFF
TRBD1	TRBV5-8	TRBJ2-1	.	TGTGCCAGCAGCTCCAGGGGCGCGACAGGGGTTGAGCGGTTCTTC	CASSSRGATGVERFF
.	TRBV4-1	TRBJ1-6	many	TGCGCCAGCAGCCAAGATACCAATTCACCCCTCCACTTT	CASSQDTNSPLHF
.	TRBV5-1	TRBJ1-6	many	TGCGCCAGCAGCTTGTCGGCAGGGTCGGATTCACCCCTCCACTTT	CASSLSAGSDSPLHF
.	TRBV7-8	TRBJ2-1	many	TGTGCCAGCAGCTTAGTCAGGTCCTACAATGAGCAGTTCTTC	CASSLVRSYNEQFF
TRBD2	TRBV3-1	TRBJ2-1	many	TGTGCCAGCAGCCAAGGGACTAGCGGGAACGAGCAGTTCTTC	CASSQGTSGNEQFF
.	TRBV5-6	TRBJ2-7	many	TGTGCCAGCAGCTTGGGGAAGGGCGAGCAGTACTTC	CASSLGKGEQYF
TRBD1	TRBV5-1	TRBJ2-7	many	TGCGCCAGCAGCTTACCAGACAGGGGTCAATTGTGGGAGCAGTACTTC	CASSLPDRGQLWEQYF
TRBD1	TRBV28	TRBJ1-2	.	TGTGCCAGCAGTTTCAAAGGGACAGGTTCATCATGTGGCTACACCTTC	CASSFKGTGSSCGYTF
.	TRBV20-1	TRBJ1-4	.	TGCAGTGCCGAACCAACAAATAATGAAAAACTGTCTTTT	CSAEPTNNEKLSF
TRBD1	TRBV20-1	TRBJ2-7	.	TGCAGTGCTAGTTCCAGGACAGGGGACTACGAGCAGTACTTC	CSASSRTGDYEQYF
.	TRBV3-1	TRBJ1-2	many	TGTGCCAGCAGCCAAGTCTCCGGTGGCTACACCTTC	CASSQVSGGYTF
.	TRBV7-6	TRBJ2-5	.	TGTGCCAGTCAACTGGGGATACAATATACCCAGTACTTC	CASQLGIQYTQYF
TRBD2	TRBV14	TRBJ2-3	many	TGTGCCAGCAGCCAAGGGCCTAGCGGGAGAGCAGATACGCAGTATTTT	CASSQGPSGRADTQYF
TRBD2	TRBV20-1	TRBJ2-7	.	TGCAGTGCTAGAGATAGGGTGGGGGGGATTCCCTACGAGCAGTACTTC	CSARDRVGGIPYEQYF
.	TRBV3-1	TRBJ1-3	many	TGTGCCAGCAGCCAAGGAGAGGTCACCATATATTTT	CASSQGEVTIYF
.	TRBV28	TRBJ1-1	.	TGTGCCAGCACAGCGTGGGTTGTACCCGAAGCTTTCTTT	CASTAWVVPEAFF
.	TRBV28	TRBJ2-3	.	TGTGCCAGCAGGGGGTTGGTTGGCGGGGTAGATACGCAGTACTTT	CASRGLVGGVDTQYF
TRBD1	TRBV4-1	TRBJ2-5	many	TGCGCCAGCAGCCAGGGACAGGGGGCCGGACAAGAGACCCAGTACTTC	CASSQGQGAGQETQYF
.	TRBV5-1	TRBJ2-7	many	TGCGCCAGCATGCTACAGGACGGTCCCTACGAGCAGTACTTC	CASMLQDGPYEQYF
.	TRBV6-1	TRBJ2-7	many	TGTGCCAGCAGTGAGGGGCGGCAGCCCCCCTACGAGCAGTACTTC	CASSEGRQPPYEQYF
TRBD2	TRBV20-1	TRBJ2-2	many	TGCAGTGCTAGGTTGACTAGCGGGAGGGCAGTTAATACCGGGGAGCTGTTTTTT	CSARLTSGRAVNTGELFF
TRBD1	TRBV28	TRBJ1-1	many	TGTGCCAGCACTCGGGAGGGGGCGAGCACTGAAGCTTTCTTT	CASTREGASTEAFF
.	TRBV13	TRBJ2-7	many	TGTGCCAGCAGCTTCCAACTAGCGCGGGACAGCTCCTACGAGCAGTACTTC	CASSFQLARDSSYEQYF
.	TRBV5-4	TRBJ2-1	.	TGTGCCAGCAGCTTGGGGGTCAATGAGCAGTTCTTC	CASSLGVNEQFF
.	TRBV11-2	TRBJ2-1	.	TGTGCCAGCAGCGCCTCCTCGACTCGCCCGAGGGGGTTGAGCTTC	CASSASSTRPRGLSF
TRBD2	TRBV12-3/TRBV12-4	TRBJ2-1	many	TGTGCCAGCAGTTTAGGGGGAGGGTCCTACAATGAGCAGTTCTTC	CASSLGGGSYNEQFF
.	TRBV28	TRBJ1-1	many	TGTGCCAGCAGTGACGACGGCAACACTGAAGCTTTCTTT	CASSDDGNTEAFF
.	TRBV12-3/TRBV12-4	TRBJ2-2	many	TGTGCCAGCAGTCCCCGTGGGGGTCAGAACACCGGGGAGCTGTTTTTT	CASSPRGGQNTGELFF
TRBD1	TRBV2	TRBJ2-2	many	TGTGCCAGCAGATACAGGGGGACAGGGGAAACCGGGGAGCTGTTTTTT	CASRYRGTGETGELFF
.	TRBV6-2/TRBV6-3	TRBJ1-6	many	TGTGCCAGCAGCCTGGCGGTTGCACCCCTCCACTTT	CASSLAVAPLHF
TRBD1	TRBV7-3	TRBJ2-5	.	TGTGCCAGCAGCTCCGGACAGGGGCGTGAGGTAAAGGAGACCAAGTACTTC	CASSSGQGREVKETKYF
.	TRBV7-9	TRBJ2-3	many	TGTGCCAGCAGCTTTGGACGCTCGGATACGCAGTATTTT	CASSFGRSDTQYF
.	TRBV28	TRBJ2-3	many	TGTGCCAGCAGTTTAACATCTACAGATACGCAGTATTTT	CASSLTSTDTQYF
.	TRBV6-1	TRBJ2-7	many	TGTGCCAGCAGTAGATCGGGGAACGAGCAGTACTTC	CASSRSGNEQYF
TRBD2	TRBV18	TRBJ2-2	.	TGTGCCAGCTCACCACCCTATGGCAGGACTAGTCCAGACGGGGACACCGGGGAGCTGTTTTTT	CASSPPYGRTSPDGDTGELFF
.	TRBV19	TRBJ1-5	.	TGTGCCACCGCCATACGCGGAGGCAATCGGCCCCAACATTTT	CATAIRGGNRPQHF
.	TRBV30	TRBJ1-1	many	TGTGCCTGGAGTGTTCGGGGCTGGGGAGGGAGAACTGAAGCTTTCTTT	CAWSVRGWGGRTEAFF